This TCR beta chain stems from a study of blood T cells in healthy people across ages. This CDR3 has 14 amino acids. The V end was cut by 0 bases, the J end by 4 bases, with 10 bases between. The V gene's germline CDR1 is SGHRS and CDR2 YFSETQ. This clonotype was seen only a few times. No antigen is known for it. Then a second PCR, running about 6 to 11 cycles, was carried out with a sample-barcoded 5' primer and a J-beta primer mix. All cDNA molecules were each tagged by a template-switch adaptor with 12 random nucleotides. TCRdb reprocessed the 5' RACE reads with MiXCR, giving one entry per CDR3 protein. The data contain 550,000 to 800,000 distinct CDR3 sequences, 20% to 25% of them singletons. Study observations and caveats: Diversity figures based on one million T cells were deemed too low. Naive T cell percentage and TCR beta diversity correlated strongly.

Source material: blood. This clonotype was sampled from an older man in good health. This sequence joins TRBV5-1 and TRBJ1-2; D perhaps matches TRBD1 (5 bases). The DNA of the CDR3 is TGCGCCAGCAGCTTGGTTGGGGGTGGCTATGGCTACACCTTC. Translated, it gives CASSLVGGGYGYTF.